This T cell receptor beta chain emerged from a study of blood T cell repertoires in COVID-19. Using immunoSEQ multiplex PCR, the repertoire was profiled, and TCRdb retains in-frame clones only, with some absent. The table lists around 280,000 clones, around 90% of them singletons. Cohorts were determined from participant-reported clinical history. The study counted Cohort 3 donors as recovered given two negative PCRs, clearance, or symptom resolution. CDR3 length: 14 amino acids. The germline gives CDR1 SGHVS, CDR2 FQNEAQ. Deletions cut 1 base from V and 3 bases from J, with 6 bases between. This receptor was identified in a woman between 40 and 50 years old who had recovered from COVID-19. Specimen: PBMCs or T cells enriched from blood (not recorded which). The gene calls are TRBV7-8 and TRBJ2-2; D unclear. For the CDR3, the DNA is TGTGCCAGCAGCTTAGTACAATACACCGGGGAGCTGTTTTTT. This encodes CASSLVQYTGELFF.